A single sample is the source of the 13 T cell receptor beta chains below, sequenced in a study of beta chain features in type 1 diabetes. Expressed TCRB transcripts were sequenced, since all the RNA that had been isolated was reverse transcribed. Assay used: immunoSEQ multiplex PCR; TCRdb lists only in-frame clones, some missing. The sample yields some 100,000 clones, roughly 43% seen once. The sample was stem cell memory CD4+ T cells from blood. The receptors originated from a young woman in good health.

This clone came up a few times. This chain links TRBV30 with TRBJ1-5, with TRBD1 as a possible D gene (5 bases). The CDR3 has 13 residues. Per the germline V gene, CDR1 is GTSNPN and CDR2 is SVGIG (reference sequence). Between the trimmed V and J ends, which lost 2 bases and 7 bases, there was a span of 12 bases. Written as DNA, the CDR3 is TGTGCCTGGAGTACACAGACAGCGCAGCCCCAGCATTTT. It encodes CAWSTQTAQPQHF.

This clone was counted between two and nine times. This chain connects TRBV5-1 to TRBJ2-2; D may be TRBD1 (5 bases). This CDR3 is built from 15 residues. Germline V gene lookup returns CDR1 SGHRS and CDR2 YFSETQ. The V end lost 1 base, the J end lost 4 bases, and 11 bases lay between the germline ends. DNA for the CDR3: TGCGCCAGCAGCTTGCACCAGGGTTCCACCGGGGAGCTGTTTTTT. Translation gives CASSLHQGSTGELFF.

The chain is built from TRBV9 and TRBJ2-4; a weak D match, TRBD2 (5 bases). This CDR3 contains 16 residues. The germline CDR1 and CDR2 sequences are SGDLS and YYNGEE. Trimming shortened V by 0 bases and J by 0 bases, and 10 bases separated the two germline ends. The CDR3 bases are TGTGCCAGCAGCGTAGGGAGCGGAATAGCCAAAAACATTCAGTACTTC. The encoded protein is CASSVGSGIAKNIQYF.

The rearrangement uses TRBV30 and TRBJ2-2, with TRBD1 as a possible D gene (5 bases). Germline values: CDR1 GTSNPN, CDR2 SVGIG (reference sequence). This CDR3 has 11 amino acids. V was trimmed by 2 bases and J by 7 bases, leaving 5 bases between them. CDR3 sequence: CAWSRGGELFF. In DNA form, the CDR3 reads TGTGCCTGGAGTAGGGGCGGGGAGCTGTTTTTT.

This clone was counted a few times. The same CDR3 also results from other DNA sequences found in this sample. CDR3 sequence: CASSLDRGTDTQYF. CDR3 sequence (DNA): TGCGCCAGCAGCTTGGACAGGGGGACAGATACGCAGTATTTT. V gene TRBV5-1 combines with J gene TRBJ2-3; TRBD1 aligns across 8 bases. Germline CDR1 SGHRS, CDR2 YFSETQ. Trimming took 0 bases from V and 3 from J; bases not matched to a gene: 0. The CDR3 has 14 amino acids. The full variable domain, completed using reference TRBV5-1 and TRBJ2-3, is KAGVTQTPRYLIKTRGQQVTLSCSPISGHRSVSWYQQTPGQGLQFLFEYFSETQRNKGNFPGRFSGRQFSNSRSEMNVSTLELGDSALYLCASSLDRGTDTQYFGPGTRLTVL.

The chain has TRBV19 and TRBJ1-5; D call uncertain. Trimming cost V 11 bases and J 2 bases, with 16 bases left between them. The CDR3 totals 14 residues. Germline CDR1 and CDR2: LNHDA and SQIVND (reference sequence). CDR3: CASRGGTGNQPQHF. The CDR3 DNA sequence: TGTGCCTCGAGAGGAGGCACTGGCAATCAGCCCCAGCATTTT.

In its sample, this clone was seen a few times. The CDR3 nucleotides are TGTGCCAGCAGTCGACTAGCGGAGGACAATGAGCAGTTCTTC. The encoded protein is CASSRLAEDNEQFF. V and J are TRBV28 and TRBJ2-1, with TRBD2 identical over 9 bases. Looked up from germline, CDR1 is MDHEN and CDR2 is SYDVKM. The CDR3 runs 14 residues. With 5 bases clipped from V and 5 bases from J, the junction kept 4 bases outside the gene matches. The entire variable domain, with the rest obtained from reference TRBV28 and TRBJ2-1, is as follows: DVKVTQSSRYLVKRTGEKVFLECVQDMDHENMFWYRQDPGLGLRLIYFSYDVKMKEKGDIPEGYSVSREKKERFSLILESASTNQTSMYLCASSRLAEDNEQFFGPGTRLTVL.

This clone has more than one count but fewer than ten. V usage is TRBV5-1 and J usage is TRBJ2-1; TRBD2 matches at 10 bases. Germline V lookup: CDR1 SGHRS, CDR2 YFSETQ. V was clipped by 3 bases and J by 1 base; unmatched bases: 7. This CDR3 is built from 17 residues. The chain's CDR3 is CASSWMFSGRSYNEQFF. The CDR3 DNA is TGCGCCAGCAGCTGGATGTTTAGCGGGAGGTCCTACAATGAGCAGTTCTTC.

This clone appeared a single time. The J gene is TRBJ2-3, the V gene TRBV12-5; D is possibly TRBD1 (5 bases). The germline CDR1 and CDR2 sequences are LGHNT and FRNRAP. Trimming removed 1 base at V and 2 bases at J, with 16 bases between. The CDR3 has 17 residues. The CDR3 nucleotides are TGTGCTAGTGGTTTGGGACTTGGGGCAGGAGTCACAGATACGCAGTATTTT. The encoded protein is CASGLGLGAGVTDTQYF.

The chain couples TRBV7-3 to TRBJ2-5; TRBD2 aligns across 10 bases. Per germline, CDR1 SGHTA and CDR2 FQGTGA. Unmatched junction bases numbered 7, after V lost 5 bases and J lost 7 bases. The CDR3 spans 14 residues. The CDR3 loop is CASSPSGSGVTQYF. The CDR3 nucleotides are TGTGCCAGCAGCCCTAGCGGGAGTGGTGTGACCCAGTACTTC.

The sample holds one count of this clone. The rearrangement uses TRBV6-5 and TRBJ2-1, with D possibly being TRBD2 (5 bases). Trimming left V 6 bases short and J 6 bases short, with 15 bases between. CDR3 length equals 14 residues. Germline CDR1 MNHEY, CDR2 SVGAGI. The CDR3 nucleotides read TGTGCCAGCAGGAGGGCACCCCCCAGCAATGAGCAGTTCTTC. It encodes CASRRAPPSNEQFF.

This CDR3 is CASSVAPGINQPQHF. The CDR3 bases are TGTGCCAGCAGCGTAGCCCCAGGCATAAATCAGCCCCAGCATTTT. The gene calls are TRBV9 and TRBJ1-5; no firm D call. From germline, CDR1 is SGDLS and CDR2 YYNGEE. The V and J ends lost 0 bases and 4 bases respectively, with 11 bases between them. The CDR3 is 15 amino acids.

This chain links TRBV7-9 with TRBJ2-7; 8 bases are a match to TRBD2. The germline V gene encodes CDR1 SEHNR and CDR2 FQNEAQ (reference sequence). The CDR3 extends over 16 amino acids. The trim removed 1 base at V and 6 bases at J, leaving 11 bases unmatched. The CDR3 here is CASSLGGGLGPREQYF. CDR3 in DNA: TGTGCCAGCAGCTTAGGTGGGGGACTAGGCCCGCGCGAGCAGTACTTC.